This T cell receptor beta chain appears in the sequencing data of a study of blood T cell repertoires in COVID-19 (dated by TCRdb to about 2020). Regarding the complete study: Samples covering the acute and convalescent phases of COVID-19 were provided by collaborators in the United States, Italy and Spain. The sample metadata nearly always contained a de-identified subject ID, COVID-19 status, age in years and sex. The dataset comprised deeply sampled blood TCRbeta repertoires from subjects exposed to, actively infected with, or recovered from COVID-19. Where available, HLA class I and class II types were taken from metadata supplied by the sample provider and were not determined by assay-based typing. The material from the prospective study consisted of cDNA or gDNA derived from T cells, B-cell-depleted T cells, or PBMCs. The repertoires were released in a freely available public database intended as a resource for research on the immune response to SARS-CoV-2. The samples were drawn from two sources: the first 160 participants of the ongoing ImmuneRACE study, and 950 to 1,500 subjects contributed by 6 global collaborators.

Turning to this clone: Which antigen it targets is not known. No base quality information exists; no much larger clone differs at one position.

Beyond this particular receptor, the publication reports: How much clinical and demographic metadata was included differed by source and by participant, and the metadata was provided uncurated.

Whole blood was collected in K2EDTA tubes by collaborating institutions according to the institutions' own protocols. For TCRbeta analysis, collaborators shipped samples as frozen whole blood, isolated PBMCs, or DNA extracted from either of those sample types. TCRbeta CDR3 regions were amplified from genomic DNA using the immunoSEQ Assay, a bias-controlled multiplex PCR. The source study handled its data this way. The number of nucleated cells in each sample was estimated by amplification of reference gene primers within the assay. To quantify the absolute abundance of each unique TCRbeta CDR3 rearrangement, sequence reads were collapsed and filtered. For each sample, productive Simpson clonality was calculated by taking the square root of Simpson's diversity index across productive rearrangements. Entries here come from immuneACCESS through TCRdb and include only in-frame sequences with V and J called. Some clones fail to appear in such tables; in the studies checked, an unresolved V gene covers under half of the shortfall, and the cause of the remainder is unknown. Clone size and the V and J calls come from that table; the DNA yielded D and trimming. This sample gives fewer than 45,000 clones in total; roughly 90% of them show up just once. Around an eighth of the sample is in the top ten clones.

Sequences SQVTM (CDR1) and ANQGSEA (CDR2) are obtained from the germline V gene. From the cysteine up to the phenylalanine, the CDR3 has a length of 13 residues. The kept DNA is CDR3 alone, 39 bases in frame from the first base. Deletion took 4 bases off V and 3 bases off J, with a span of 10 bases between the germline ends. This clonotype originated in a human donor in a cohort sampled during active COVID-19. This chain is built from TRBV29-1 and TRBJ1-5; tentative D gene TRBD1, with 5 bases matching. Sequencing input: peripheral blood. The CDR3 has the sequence CSVGQGFNQPQHF. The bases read TGCAGCGTTGGGCAGGGTTTCAATCAGCCCCAGCATTTT.